Listed here is a single T cell receptor beta chain. Its matching antigen is unknown. The data were obtained in a study of radiotherapy plus CTLA-4 blockade in lung cancer. Study-level findings and limits: With interferon-beta, early dynamics of blood T cell clones were reported to best predict response.

Focal radiation with ipilimumab CTLA-4 blockade was given to patients with chemo-refractory metastatic non-small-cell lung cancer. Some clones are missing from TCRdb's copy, which holds only in-frame ones; the method was immunoSEQ multiplex PCR. Of under 25,000 clones in the sample, approximately 70% were seen once. This receptor was obtained from a human donor with non-small cell lung cancer who had stable disease on radiotherapy plus ipilimumab. Sequences were derived from peripheral blood, sampled from a patient treated with radiotherapy plus ipilimumab.

CDR3 sequence reads: CASSEAREKQYF. The CDR3 nucleotides are TGTGCCAGCAGTGAAGCGCGGGAGAAGCAGTACTTC. The chain uses TRBV6-5 and TRBJ2-7; TRBD2 agrees at 7 bases. This CDR3 has 12 residues. CDR1 and CDR2 (germline): MNHEY, SVGAGI. With V trimmed by 5 bases and J by 8 bases, 6 bases remained unmatched.